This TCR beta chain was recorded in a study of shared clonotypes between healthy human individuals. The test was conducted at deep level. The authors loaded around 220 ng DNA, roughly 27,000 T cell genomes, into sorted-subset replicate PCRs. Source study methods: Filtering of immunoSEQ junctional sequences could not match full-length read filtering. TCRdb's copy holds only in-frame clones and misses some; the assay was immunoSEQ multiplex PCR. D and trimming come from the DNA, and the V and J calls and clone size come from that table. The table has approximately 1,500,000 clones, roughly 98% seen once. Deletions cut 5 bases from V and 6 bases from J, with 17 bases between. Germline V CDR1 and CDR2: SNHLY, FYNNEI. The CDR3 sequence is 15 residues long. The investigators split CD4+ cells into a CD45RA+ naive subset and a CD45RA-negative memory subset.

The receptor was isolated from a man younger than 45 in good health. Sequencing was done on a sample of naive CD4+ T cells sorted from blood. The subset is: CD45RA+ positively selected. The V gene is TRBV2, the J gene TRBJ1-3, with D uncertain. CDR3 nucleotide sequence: TGTGCCAGCAGTAGTGTCGTAGTGGCATCAAACACCATATATTTT. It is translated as CASSSVVVASNTIYF.